This entry describes one T cell receptor beta chain. Splitting the CD4+ cells yielded a CD45RA+ naive subset and a CD45RA-negative memory subset. Several immunoSEQ 96-well plates shared each subset's DNA, each plate a replicate. TCRdb keeps only in-frame clones here, not all; method: immunoSEQ multiplex PCR. Counted here are roughly 2 million clones, more than 90% occurring once; the ten biggest clones make up 0.1% to 0.15%. The sample belongs to a study of shared clonotypes between healthy human individuals. Material: naive CD4+ T cells sorted from blood. Subset: CD45RA+ positively selected. The receptor was derived from a young man in good health.

CDR3 in DNA: TGTGCCAGCTCACATGGGGAAGTGGCTGGAAACACCATATATTTT. This sequence encodes CASSHGEVAGNTIYF. The genes are TRBV18 and TRBJ1-3; D is uncertain. The length of the CDR3 is 15 residues. V lost 4 bases to trimming and J lost 2 bases, with 12 bases between them. Looked up from germline, CDR1 is KGHSH and CDR2 is LQKENI.